This is a list of T cell receptor beta chains from one sample in a study of chemoradiotherapy in HPV16-positive cancers. Only in-frame clones appear in the TCRdb table, and some are missing; sequencing was by immunoSEQ multiplex PCR. The repertoire holds about 12,000 clones, about two thirds seen once, with more than 6.5% in the top ten. Sample acquisition took place from a patient who underwent chemoradiotherapy. Receptors were obtained from a human donor with HPV-associated anogenital cancer. CDR3s include the opening cysteine and the closing phenylalanine or tryptophan. The order of the fields is CDR3 DNA, CDR3 protein, D gene, V gene, J gene, CDR3 length, clone size. A D gene is named only where the DNA matches it firmly. Clone size is not always given. Where it is, it says once, few, many or a class for expanded clones.

CDR3 DNA: TGTGCCAGCAGCCCAGGGACAGCTGGCACTGAAGCTTTCTTT
CDR3 protein: CASSPGTAGTEAFF
D gene: TRBD1
V gene: TRBV7-2
J gene: TRBJ1-1
CDR3 length: 14
clone size: NA

CDR3 DNA: TGCGCCAGCAGCAAGAGCGGGAGTCGGGGTACGCAGTATTTT
CDR3 protein: CASSKSGSRGTQYF
D gene: TRBD2
V gene: TRBV4-3
J gene: TRBJ2-3
CDR3 length: 14
clone size: NA

CDR3 DNA: TGTGCCAGCAGTTTCCCAGGGAACACTGAAGCTTTCTTT
CDR3 protein: CASSFPGNTEAFF
D gene: NA
V gene: TRBV5-4
J gene: TRBJ1-1
CDR3 length: 13
clone size: NA

CDR3 DNA: TGTGCCACCAGCGACGGATCCTACGAGCAGTACTTC
CDR3 protein: CATSDGSYEQYF
D gene: NA
V gene: TRBV15
J gene: TRBJ2-7
CDR3 length: 12
clone size: NA

CDR3 DNA: TGTGCCAGCAGTTACGGAGGGGAGAACACTGAAGCTTTCTTT
CDR3 protein: CASSYGGENTEAFF
D gene: NA
V gene: TRBV6-5
J gene: TRBJ1-1
CDR3 length: 14
clone size: NA

CDR3 DNA: TGCAGCGCACCCAAATGGTGGCGGGAGGGTCAACCCTGCGAGCAGTACTTC
CDR3 protein: CSAPKWWREGQPCEQYF
D gene: TRBD2
V gene: TRBV29-1
J gene: TRBJ2-7
CDR3 length: 17
clone size: few

CDR3 DNA: TGTGCCAGCAGCAAAGCCGAAAGGTTCTTCGATCCCCAGCATTTT
CDR3 protein: CASSKAERFFDPQHF
D gene: NA
V gene: TRBV21-1
J gene: TRBJ1-5
CDR3 length: 15
clone size: NA

CDR3 DNA: TGTGCCAGCAGCTCAAATAGACTAGCGGGGGGCACAGATACGCAGTATTTT
CDR3 protein: CASSSNRLAGGTDTQYF
D gene: TRBD2
V gene: TRBV11-2
J gene: TRBJ2-3
CDR3 length: 17
clone size: NA

CDR3 DNA: TGTGCCAGCAGCTTAGGTGCGGGTTCCTACGAGCAGTACTTC
CDR3 protein: CASSLGAGSYEQYF
D gene: NA
V gene: TRBV7-9
J gene: TRBJ2-7
CDR3 length: 14
clone size: few

CDR3 DNA: TGTGCCAGCGAGACTAGCAACTACGAGCAGTACTTC
CDR3 protein: CASETSNYEQYF
D gene: TRBD2
V gene: TRBV28
J gene: TRBJ2-7
CDR3 length: 12
clone size: few

CDR3 DNA: TGCGCCAGCAGGGGGGCGGATACTGAAGCTTTCTTT
CDR3 protein: CASRGADTEAFF
D gene: NA
V gene: TRBV4-1
J gene: TRBJ1-1
CDR3 length: 12
clone size: NA

CDR3 DNA: TGTGCCACCAGCAGAGGACTGCACGAGCAGTACTTC
CDR3 protein: CATSRGLHEQYF
D gene: NA
V gene: TRBV15
J gene: TRBJ2-7
CDR3 length: 12
clone size: NA

CDR3 DNA: TGCGCCAGCAGCTTGAACTCCCAGGGCCAAAACATTCAGTACTTC
CDR3 protein: CASSLNSQGQNIQYF
D gene: NA
V gene: TRBV5-1
J gene: TRBJ2-4
CDR3 length: 15
clone size: once

CDR3 DNA: TGTGCCAGCAGCTTGGTACTAGCGGGTTACGAGCAGTACTTC
CDR3 protein: CASSLVLAGYEQYF
D gene: TRBD2
V gene: TRBV5-6
J gene: TRBJ2-7
CDR3 length: 14
clone size: NA

CDR3 DNA: TGTGCCAGCAGCGCCCCCCCAGGGGGGCCGTCTGGAAACACCATATATTTT
CDR3 protein: CASSAPPGGPSGNTIYF
D gene: TRBD1
V gene: TRBV7-9
J gene: TRBJ1-3
CDR3 length: 17
clone size: NA

CDR3 DNA: TGTGCCAGCCTCCCGGCGGGTGTCCCAGATACGCAGTATTTT
CDR3 protein: CASLPAGVPDTQYF
D gene: NA
V gene: TRBV28
J gene: TRBJ2-3
CDR3 length: 14
clone size: NA

CDR3 DNA: TGTGCCAGCAGCTTCGGACAGCTTAATGAAAAACTGTTTTTT
CDR3 protein: CASSFGQLNEKLFF
D gene: NA
V gene: TRBV7-8
J gene: TRBJ1-4
CDR3 length: 14
clone size: once

CDR3 DNA: TGTGCCAGCAGTGAATATGGGTTCGGAGAGACCCAGTACTTC
CDR3 protein: CASSEYGFGETQYF
D gene: NA
V gene: TRBV6-1
J gene: TRBJ2-5
CDR3 length: 14
clone size: NA

CDR3 DNA: TGCGCCAGCAGCTCGGAGGGGGAGACCCAGTACTTC
CDR3 protein: CASSSEGETQYF
D gene: NA
V gene: TRBV5-1
J gene: TRBJ2-5
CDR3 length: 12
clone size: once

CDR3 DNA: TGTGCCAGTAGTATAGGCGGCCAGCCCCAGCATTTT
CDR3 protein: CASSIGGQPQHF
D gene: NA
V gene: TRBV19
J gene: TRBJ1-5
CDR3 length: 12
clone size: NA

CDR3 DNA: TGTGCCAGCAGTGGGGGACTAGTCCCCACAGATACGCAGTATTTT
CDR3 protein: CASSGGLVPTDTQYF
D gene: TRBD2
V gene: TRBV27
J gene: TRBJ2-3
CDR3 length: 15
clone size: NA

CDR3 DNA: TGTGCCAGCAGTTTAGAGGCCAGGGCTCACACAGATACGCAGTATTTT
CDR3 protein: CASSLEARAHTDTQYF
D gene: NA
V gene: TRBV27
J gene: TRBJ2-3
CDR3 length: 16
clone size: NA

CDR3 DNA: TGCGCCAGCAGCCCAGGGCTGGGAGTGCACACCTTC
CDR3 protein: CASSPGLGVHTF
D gene: NA
V gene: TRBV4-1
J gene: TRBJ1-2
CDR3 length: 12
clone size: few

CDR3 DNA: TGTGCCAGCACACGCCTACAGGGGATTAACACTGAAGCTTTCTTT
CDR3 protein: CASTRLQGINTEAFF
D gene: TRBD1
V gene: TRBV6-1
J gene: TRBJ1-1
CDR3 length: 15
clone size: NA

CDR3 DNA: TGCGCCAGCAGCCAAGAAGTTGGGTTAATCTTCTCCTACGAGCAGTACTTC
CDR3 protein: CASSQEVGLIFSYEQYF
D gene: NA
V gene: TRBV4-1
J gene: TRBJ2-7
CDR3 length: 17
clone size: few

CDR3 DNA: TGTGCCAGCAGCGACGTGGACAGGGACATTTCTATTGGGTACACCTTC
CDR3 protein: CASSDVDRDISIGYTF
D gene: TRBD1
V gene: TRBV7-8
J gene: TRBJ1-2
CDR3 length: 16
clone size: few

CDR3 DNA: TGTGCCAGCTCAGAAGACTCAAACAATGAGCAGTTCTTC
CDR3 protein: CASSEDSNNEQFF
D gene: NA
V gene: TRBV18
J gene: TRBJ2-1
CDR3 length: 13
clone size: NA

CDR3 DNA: TGTGCCAGCAGTTTAAAGGGGATGAGCTCCTACGAGCAGTACTTC
CDR3 protein: CASSLKGMSSYEQYF
D gene: NA
V gene: TRBV28
J gene: TRBJ2-7
CDR3 length: 15
clone size: NA

CDR3 DNA: TGTGCCAGCAGGGTACTAGCGACATACAATGAGCAGTTCTTC
CDR3 protein: CASRVLATYNEQFF
D gene: TRBD2
V gene: TRBV4-2
J gene: TRBJ2-1
CDR3 length: 14
clone size: NA